One sample yielded the 29 T cell receptor beta chains listed below, sequenced in a study of blood T cell repertoires in COVID-19 (dated by TCRdb to the early 2020s). Receptor amplification or capture employed the immunoSEQ multiplex PCR assay. TCRdb obtained this table from immuneACCESS and retained in-frame rearrangements with V and J assigned. These tables miss some clones; where compared with another copy, unresolved V genes account for less than half of the shortfall, and the remainder is unexplained. Across this sample there are fewer than 200,000 clones, with approximately 86% seen only once. The ten most abundant clones make up under 3% of the sample. Input material: peripheral blood. Receptor source: a woman aged 80 or older with COVID-19, enrolled during active disease.

This chain's CDR3 is CASSEARLALETQYF. The CDR3 nucleotides read TGTGCCAGCAGTGAAGCGAGACTAGCGTTAGAGACCCAGTACTTC. The chain is built from TRBV2 and TRBJ2-5; 8 positions agree with TRBD2. This CDR3 has 15 amino acids. Germline V gives CDR1 SNHLY, CDR2 FYNNEI. Trimming cost V 0 bases and J 4 bases; bases outside gene matches: 4.

CDR3 sequence: CASRGLANTGELFF. CDR3 coding DNA: TGTGCCAGCCGGGGACTAGCGAACACCGGGGAGCTGTTTTTT. The rearrangement joins TRBV2 to TRBJ2-2; 8 positions agree with TRBD2. This CDR3 region has 14 residues. J gave up 0 bases and V 8 bases, and 2 bases lay outside the gene matches. The germline V gene encodes CDR1 SNHLY and CDR2 FYNNEI.

V and J are TRBV2 and TRBJ2-7; 7 nucleotides match TRBD1. After removal of 3 bases from V and 0 bases from J, the junction contained 2 bases not matched to a gene. The length of the CDR3 is 14 residues. Germline V lookup: CDR1 SNHLY, CDR2 FYNNEI. The CDR3 DNA reads as TGTGCCAGCAGTGACGGGACAGTCTCCTACGAGCAGTACTTC. Protein: CASSDGTVSYEQYF.

The sample holds one count of this clone. The CDR3 DNA follows: TGTGCCAGCAGTCGTGGACTAGCGGGAAGTGGCAATGAGCAGTTCTTC. Translated, it gives CASSRGLAGSGNEQFF. The rearrangement links TRBV5-4 to TRBJ2-1, with 12 bases fitting TRBD2. Germline assignment: CDR1 SGHNT and CDR2 YYREEE (reference sequence). This CDR3 comprises 16 residues. Trimming removed 5 bases from V and 6 bases from J; junction bases left unmatched: 9.

The rearrangement joins TRBV6-5 to TRBJ2-3, with D tentatively TRBD2 (6 bases). Germline values: CDR1 MNHEY, CDR2 SVGAGI. The CDR3 is 14 residues long. Trimming pared 6 bases from V and 4 bases from J, leaving 14 bases between. This CDR3 is CASRPSGSPDTQYF. CDR3 sequence (DNA): TGTGCCAGCAGACCGTCCGGGAGTCCAGATACGCAGTATTTT.

V gene TRBV28 combines with J gene TRBJ2-3; D possibly corresponds to TRBD1 (5 bases). The CDR3 is 15 amino acids. Trimming took 3 bases from V and 0 from J, leaving 10 bases between them. From germline, CDR1 is MDHEN and CDR2 SYDVKM. In DNA form, the CDR3 reads TGTGCCAGCAGTTTCCATCCAGGGAGCACAGATACGCAGTATTTT. Translation gives CASSFHPGSTDTQYF.

CDR3 nucleotide sequence: TGTGCCAGCAGCCCTACGACAGATTATAATTCACCCCTCCACTTT. It encodes CASSPTTDYNSPLHF. The genes are TRBV9 and TRBJ1-6, with D tentatively TRBD1 (5 bases). Germline CDR1 and CDR2: SGDLS and YYNGEE. The length of the CDR3 is 15 residues. Deletions cut 4 bases from V and 4 bases from J, with 12 bases between.

V gene TRBV21-1 combines with J gene TRBJ2-1; the table's D call, TRBD2, was not checked against the DNA. TRBV21-1 is deemed a pseudogene. The CDR3 runs to 13 residues. The CDR3 DNA sequence: TGTGCCGGACTAGCGGATTGGTACAATGAGCAGTTCTTC. Its protein is CAGLADWYNEQFF.

To note about this clone: A read error may produce the germline difference seen at one junction end. This chain links TRBV7-9 with TRBJ1-3; D ambiguous. The CDR3 totals 15 residues. Germline lookup yields CDR1 SEHNR and CDR2 FQNEAQ (reference sequence). The DNA for the CDR3 is TGTGCCAGCAGCTTTGTCCCAACCCATGGAGACACCATATATTTT. Protein: CASSFVPTHGDTIYF.

This rearrangement joins TRBV5-4 to TRBJ1-4, with 10 bases matching TRBD1. The CDR3 contains 16 residues. Germline V gene data show CDR1 as SGHNT and CDR2 as YYREEE (reference sequence). V trimming: 3 bases; J trimming: 8 bases; junction bases outside the gene matches: 10. The CDR3 loop reads CASSSDRGHALEKLFF. CDR3 sequence (DNA): TGTGCCAGCAGCTCCGACAGGGGGCACGCCCTGGAAAAACTGTTTTTT.

The chain carries TRBV5-5 and TRBJ2-2; D is ambiguous. V lost 0 bases, J lost 4 bases, and 13 bases lay in between. The CDR3 contains 16 residues. Germline loops: CDR1 SGHKS, CDR2 YYEKEE (reference sequence). The CDR3 sequence is CASSLEHLPGTGELFF. As DNA, the CDR3 is TGTGCCAGCAGCTTGGAACACCTACCGGGCACCGGGGAGCTGTTTTTT.

The gene calls are TRBV7-9 and TRBJ2-7, with unresolved D. Trimming left V 6 bases short and J 2 bases short, with 8 bases between. Germline V lookup: CDR1 SEHNR, CDR2 FQNEAQ (reference sequence). The CDR3 spans 12 residues. The CDR3, as DNA: TGTGCCAGCAGTCCTGACACCTACGAGCAGTACTTC. Protein: CASSPDTYEQYF.

The chain employs TRBV6-5 and TRBJ1-6; a possible D gene is TRBD1 (6 bases). CDR3 size: 14 residues. The germline V and J ends were trimmed by 5 bases and 7 bases, with 12 bases remaining between them. Germline loops: CDR1 MNHEY, CDR2 SVGAGI. DNA for the CDR3: TGTGCCAGCAGTCACAGGGAACCAAATTCACCCCTCCACTTT. Its protein product is CASSHREPNSPLHF.

The CDR3 region has the DNA TGTGCCAGTAGTCTCAGGACAGGGCGTACGAACACTGAAGCTTTCTTT. Its translation is CASSLRTGRTNTEAFF. The chain links TRBV19 to TRBJ1-1, with 8 positions matching TRBD1. CDR3 length: 16 residues. The V segment lost 5 bases and the J segment 1 base; nucleotides outside the gene matches: 9. Germline V gene data show CDR1 as LNHDA and CDR2 as SQIVND (reference sequence).

The chain couples TRBV10-3 to TRBJ1-2; D might be TRBD1 (5 bases). CDR3 length: 14 residues. The ends were cut back, 3 bases at V and 6 bases at J, with 14 bases in the middle. CDR1 and CDR2 (germline): ENHRY, SYGVKD. In DNA, the CDR3 is TGTGCCATCAGTGAACTGCCAGGGATTGATGGCTACACCTTC. This encodes CAISELPGIDGYTF.

This clone was seen a single time. The rearrangement joins TRBV3-1 (or the pseudogene TRBV3-2) to TRBJ1-4, with D perhaps TRBD1 (5 bases). CDR1 LGHDT and CDR2 YNNKEL come from the germline V gene (reference sequence). V dropped 4 bases and J dropped 4 bases, with 13 bases sitting between them. CDR3 length: 15 residues. The CDR3 DNA sequence: TGTGCCAGCAGCCTCCGCGGCCAGGGTAATGAAAAACTGTTTTTT. Translating gives CASSLRGQGNEKLFF.

The chain is built from TRBV9 and TRBJ2-3; tentative D call: TRBD2 (5 bases). Trimming took 1 base from V and 4 from J, leaving 10 bases between them. The V gene's germline CDR1 is SGDLS and CDR2 YYNGEE. CDR3 size: 14 residues. This CDR3 is CASSVSSEADTQYF. CDR3 DNA sequence: TGTGCCAGCAGCGTAAGTAGCGAGGCAGATACGCAGTATTTT.

CDR3 sequence (DNA): TGTGCCAGCAGCCCAAAGGGGCAGAACAATGAGCAGTTCTTC. Its translation is CASSPKGQNNEQFF. This sequence joins TRBV5-6 and TRBJ2-1, with D tentatively TRBD1 (5 bases). V lost 4 bases and J lost 5, with 13 bases in between. CDR1 is SGHDT, CDR2 YYEEEE, per germline. The CDR3 covers 14 residues.

This sequence joins TRBV19 and TRBJ2-3; TRBD2 aligns across 13 bases. V dropped 5 bases and J dropped 2; count of bases not matched to a gene: 4. The germline gives CDR1 LNHDA, CDR2 SQIVND (reference sequence). The CDR3 consists of 16 residues. The CDR3 reads CASSPTSGRVTDTQYF. DNA for the CDR3: TGTGCCAGTAGTCCCACTAGCGGGAGGGTCACAGATACGCAGTATTTT.

This chain connects TRBV6-5 to TRBJ1-1; a weak D match, TRBD1 (5 bases). Germline CDR1 reads MNHEY; CDR2 reads SVGAGI. This CDR3 comprises 15 residues. V lost 7 bases and J 4 bases, leaving 19 bases between the germline ends. The DNA for the CDR3 is TGTGCCAGCATTCGTGGGGCGGTTTCGGGCACTGAAGCTTTCTTT. Translated, it gives CASIRGAVSGTEAFF.

This clone was seen only once. In nucleotides, the CDR3 is TGCGCCAGCAGCCCACGGACGGAGGGGATTGTTAGCTACACCTTC. This translates into CASSPRTEGIVSYTF. The rearrangement uses TRBV5-1 and TRBJ1-2, with D perhaps matching TRBD1 (5 bases). Germline CDR1 SGHRS, CDR2 YFSETQ. Trimming removed 4 bases from V and 9 bases from J, with 22 bases in between. The CDR3 extends over 15 amino acids.

The chain couples TRBV7-2 to TRBJ2-3, with D uncertain. Germline V gene data show CDR1 as SGHTA and CDR2 as FQGNSA. The V and J ends lost 5 bases and 2 bases respectively, with 8 bases between them. This CDR3 contains 13 residues. DNA for the CDR3: TGTGCCAGCAGCGGCTTCGACACAGATACGCAGTATTTT. This translates into CASSGFDTDTQYF.

This chain connects TRBV28 to TRBJ1-6, with 10 bases matching TRBD1. The germline V gene has CDR1 MDHEN and CDR2 SYDVKM. Trimming took 4 bases from V and 4 from J; bases not matched to a gene: 10. The CDR3 is made up of 18 amino acids. The DNA for the CDR3 is TGTGCCAGCAGTTCCACGGGACAGGGGATGGGGTATAATTCACCCCTCCACTTT. This sequence encodes CASSSTGQGMGYNSPLHF. The whole variable domain, filled in from reference TRBV28 and TRBJ1-6, reads DVKVTQSSRYLVKRTGEKVFLECVQDMDHENMFWYRQDPGLGLRLIYFSYDVKMKEKGDIPEGYSVSREKKERFSLILESASTNQTSMYLCASSSTGQGMGYNSPLHFGNGTRLTVT.

V is TRBV5-6 and J is TRBJ1-6; 10 bases fit TRBD1. Germline V CDR1 and CDR2: SGHDT, YYEEEE. With 3 bases clipped from V and 8 bases from J, the junction kept 2 bases outside the gene matches. This CDR3 region has 14 residues. The CDR3 coding sequence is TGTGCCAGCAGCTGGGGGACAGGGGATTCACCCCTCCACTTT. Residues: CASSWGTGDSPLHF.

This chain connects TRBV9 to TRBJ2-3; 13 bases are shared with TRBD2. From germline, CDR1 is SGDLS and CDR2 YYNGEE. J was trimmed by 9 bases and V by 3 bases; bases with no gene match: 7. The length of the CDR3 is 15 residues. CDR3 sequence reads: CASSAGLAGEGTQYF. The CDR3 coding sequence is TGTGCCAGCAGCGCAGGACTAGCGGGAGAGGGGACGCAGTATTTT.

The chain recombines TRBV2 with TRBJ2-1; D remains unclear. Germline V gene data show CDR1 as SNHLY and CDR2 as FYNNEI. The CDR3 sequence is 11 residues long. The V end was cut by 8 bases, the J end by 7 bases, with 9 bases between. This chain's CDR3 is CASYHGNEQFF. The CDR3 DNA reads TGTGCCAGCTACCACGGGAATGAGCAGTTCTTC.

The chain couples TRBV7-9 to TRBJ1-4; TRBD1 might be the D (5 bases). Per the germline V gene, CDR1 is SEHNR and CDR2 is FQNEAQ (reference sequence). Trimming cost V 6 bases and J 4 bases, with 18 bases left between them. The CDR3 has 16 amino acids. This CDR3 reads CASSHGTGVLNEKLFF. CDR3 nucleotide sequence: TGTGCCAGCAGTCACGGGACTGGGGTGCTTAATGAAAAACTGTTTTTT.

The chain is built from TRBV7-2 and TRBJ2-7; 8 bases align to TRBD1. V trimming: 1 base; J trimming: 1 base; junction bases outside the gene matches: 0. Germline-derived CDR1 and CDR2 are SGHTA and FQGNSA. The length of the CDR3 is 14 residues. The CDR3 sequence is CASSLGTGSYEQYF. CDR3 nucleotide sequence: TGTGCCAGCAGCTTAGGGACAGGGTCCTACGAGCAGTACTTC.

This clone was detected only once. The V and J genes are TRBV6-2 or TRBV6-3 and TRBJ1-1; D ambiguous. This CDR3 contains 15 residues. The V end lost 2 bases, the J end lost 6 bases, and 16 bases lay between the germline ends. Germline values: CDR1 MNHEY, CDR2 SVGEGT. CDR3 nucleotide sequence: TGTGCCAGCAGTTACGAGGGCAGCCGGACGGCTGAAGCTTTCTTT. Its protein is CASSYEGSRTAEAFF.